Presented here are 20 T cell receptor beta chains from one specimen sequenced in a study of Graves' ophthalmopathy and Graves' hyperthyroidism. Amplification from RNA transcripts yielded the TCR beta CDR3 regions. The library came from an HTBI-primed first-round RT-PCR and a second-round multiplex PCR. A single record per CDR3 protein comes from TCRdb applying MiXCR to the multiplex PCR reads. The data contain about 400,000 distinct CDR3 sequences, about 16% of them singletons. Sequencing was done on a sample of peripheral blood. Receptors were obtained from a young woman with Graves' ophthalmopathy.

The sample holds many counts of this clonotype. The chain recombines TRBV12-3 or TRBV12-4 with TRBJ2-7, with 7 bases aligning to TRBD1. V lost 5 bases and J lost 3; bases outside the gene matches: 4. CDR3 length: 13 residues. In nucleotides, the CDR3 is TGTGCCAGCAGTAGCAGGGGGTTCTACGAGCAGTACTTC. As protein: CASSSRGFYEQYF.

The chain joins TRBV10-1 to TRBJ1-5, with D hard to call. CDR3 length: 13 residues. Germline lookup yields CDR1 WNHNN and CDR2 SYGVQD (reference sequence). Trimming removed 2 bases at V and 6 bases at J, with 8 bases between. The CDR3 spells CASSEALGQPQHF. CDR3 DNA: TGCGCCAGCAGTGAGGCTTTGGGTCAGCCCCAGCATTTT.

There are many counts of this clonotype. The gene calls are TRBV6-2 or TRBV6-3 and TRBJ1-1; D gene unclear. The CDR3 is made up of 12 amino acids. Germline V lookup: CDR1 MNHEY, CDR2 SVGEGT. Between the trimmed V and J ends, which lost 5 bases and 11 bases, there was a span of 15 bases. The CDR3 nucleotides read TGTGCCAGCAGTGATGACGGTCGGGTGGCTTTCTTT. Amino acids: CASSDDGRVAFF.

This clonotype was recorded only once. The rearrangement links TRBV6-5 to TRBJ2-7; D tentatively fits TRBD1 or TRBD2 (5 bases each). V was shortened by 4 bases and J by 5 bases, with 15 bases between the two germline ends. Germline V gene data show CDR1 as MNHEY and CDR2 as SVGAGI. The CDR3 has 14 residues. The CDR3 sequence: CASSLGTASHEQYF. DNA of the CDR3: TGTGCCAGCAGTTTAGGGACCGCCAGCCACGAGCAGTACTTC.

In this sample, this clonotype turned up many times. The chain combines TRBV6-1 with TRBJ2-2; possibly TRBD2 for D (7 bases). This CDR3 is 16 amino acids long. Trimming stripped 6 bases from V and 6 bases from J, with 20 bases between. Germline V CDR1 and CDR2: MNHNS, SASEGT. This CDR3 is CASSELGRGGPGELFF. The CDR3 DNA follows: TGTGCCAGCAGCGAACTCGGAAGGGGGGGCCCCGGGGAGCTGTTTTTT.

This clonotype occurred many times. The V call is TRBV6-2 or TRBV6-3, the J call TRBJ2-7, with 7 bases lining up with TRBD1. Germline V gene lookup returns CDR1 MNHEY and CDR2 SVGEGT. V shed 6 bases, J shed 6 bases, and the junction held 11 bases outside the gene matches. This CDR3 region has 14 residues. The CDR3 coding sequence is TGTGCCAGCAGCGCAAGCCGGGACAGTGCCGAGCAGTACTTC. Translating it yields CASSASRDSAEQYF.

This clonotype was counted many times. CDR3 amino acids: CASSLEGALGTQYF. The CDR3 DNA sequence: TGTGCCAGCAGCTTAGAGGGGGCTCTGGGAACCCAGTACTTC. The V and J genes are TRBV7-9 and TRBJ2-5; the match to TRBD1 covers 7 bases. The CDR3 spans 14 residues. With 1 base clipped from V and 8 bases from J, the junction kept 7 bases outside the gene matches. The germline V gene encodes CDR1 SEHNR and CDR2 FQNEAQ (reference sequence).

This clonotype showed up many times. This chain links TRBV6-2 or TRBV6-3 with TRBJ2-7; 7 nucleotides match TRBD1. CDR3 size: 15 residues. V was clipped by 4 bases and J by 4 bases; unmatched bases: 10. Germline loops: CDR1 MNHEY, CDR2 SVGEGT. CDR3 in amino acids: CASSSVQGPAYEQYF. The CDR3, as DNA: TGTGCCAGCAGTTCGGTACAGGGGCCAGCTTACGAGCAGTACTTC.

This clonotype was counted at least ten times. V gene TRBV28 combines with J gene TRBJ1-1, with no clear D. CDR3 length: 13 amino acids. V was clipped by 3 bases and J by 3 bases, with 8 bases between them. Per germline, CDR1 MDHEN and CDR2 SYDVKM. The CDR3 DNA sequence: TGTGCCAGCAGTTTTATGTCGGACACTGAAGCTTTCTTT. The encoded protein is CASSFMSDTEAFF.

This clonotype was seen ten or more times. V usage is TRBV28 and J usage is TRBJ2-5, with D possibly TRBD1 on 6 matching bases. The germline gives CDR1 MDHEN, CDR2 SYDVKM. The V gene lost 5 bases and the J gene lost 3 bases, with 28 bases spanning the gap. This CDR3 has 19 residues. CDR3 in DNA: TGTGCCAGCAGTAGGGGTTTCCCCAACAGGGTATCCCCTAAAGAGACCCAGTACTTC. Encoded protein: CASSRGFPNRVSPKETQYF.

The chain recombines TRBV6-5 with TRBJ1-1; D is ambiguous. There are 15 residues in the CDR3. The germline V gene encodes CDR1 MNHEY and CDR2 SVGAGI. Trimming took 0 bases from V and 0 from J, leaving 8 bases between them. CDR3 residues: CASSYSSSLNTEAFF. The CDR3 DNA reads TGTGCCAGCAGTTACTCGAGCAGTCTGAACACTGAAGCTTTCTTT.

The rearrangement uses TRBV11-2 and TRBJ2-5; D perhaps matches TRBD2 (6 bases). Trimming removed 5 bases at V and 5 bases at J, with 15 bases between. The CDR3 has 14 residues. Per germline, CDR1 SGHAT and CDR2 FQNNGV. CDR3 coding DNA: TGTGCCAGCAGCCCGAGGCCGGGAGTGGAGACCCAGTACTTC. It encodes CASSPRPGVETQYF.

The V gene is TRBV5-5, the J gene TRBJ1-1; D gene ambiguous. V was trimmed by 6 bases and J by 0 bases, leaving 9 bases between them. CDR3 size: 13 residues. Germline V gives CDR1 SGHKS, CDR2 YYEKEE (reference sequence). In DNA, the CDR3 is TGTGCCAGCAATGAGGATGTGAACACTGAAGCTTTCTTT. Its protein product is CASNEDVNTEAFF. Looking up the rest from reference TRBV5-5 and TRBJ1-1 gives the full variable domain: DAGVTQSPTHLIKTRGQQVTLRCSPISGHKSVSWYQQVLGQGPQFIFQYYEKEERGRGNFPDRFSARQFPNYSSELNVNALLLGDSALYLCASNEDVNTEAFFGQGTRLTVV.

This clonotype was picked up many times. The V and J genes are TRBV6-5 and TRBJ1-1; 10 bases line up with TRBD1. There are 14 residues in the CDR3. Per germline, CDR1 MNHEY and CDR2 SVGAGI. The V gene end was trimmed by 4 bases and the J gene end by 5 bases; junction bases not matched to a gene: 4. CDR3 sequence (DNA): TGTGCCAGCAGTTCGAGGGGACAGGGGACTGAAGCTTTCTTT. It translates to CASSSRGQGTEAFF.

This clonotype was recorded many times. The rearrangement links TRBV2 to TRBJ2-7; D gene uncertain. Deletions cut 10 bases from V and 3 bases from J, with 16 bases between. There are 13 residues in the CDR3. Germline assignment: CDR1 SNHLY and CDR2 FYNNEI. CDR3 sequence reads: CAKSYPGRYEQYF. The CDR3 bases are TGTGCCAAGTCATACCCCGGACGCTACGAGCAGTACTTC.

This clonotype was recorded many times. This chain uses TRBV5-8 with TRBJ1-1; no clear D. The CDR3 spans 15 residues. V was clipped by 4 bases and J by 0 bases, with 13 bases between them. Per germline, CDR1 SGHTS and CDR2 YDEGEE. CDR3 sequence reads: CASSPWRTMNTEAFF. CDR3 DNA: TGTGCCAGCAGCCCCTGGAGGACCATGAACACTGAAGCTTTCTTT.

This clonotype was recorded at least ten times. The chain carries TRBV28 and TRBJ1-5; 9 bases fit TRBD1. Per the germline V gene, CDR1 is MDHEN and CDR2 is SYDVKM. The CDR3 runs to 15 residues. The junction had 8 bases not matched to a gene; V was cut back by 5 bases and J by 6 bases. The chain's CDR3 is CASSPGTGKGQPQHF. The CDR3 coding sequence is TGTGCCAGCAGTCCCGGGACAGGGAAAGGTCAGCCCCAGCATTTT.

This clonotype has at least ten counts. This sequence joins TRBV19 and TRBJ2-7; 7 nucleotides align to TRBD2. The CDR3 covers 14 residues. After removal of 3 bases from V and 1 base from J, the junction contained 3 bases not matched to a gene. Germline CDR1 and CDR2: LNHDA and SQIVND (reference sequence). CDR3: CASSMGGVSYEQYF. In nucleotides, the CDR3 is TGTGCCAGTAGTATGGGAGGGGTATCCTACGAGCAGTACTTC.

The V gene is TRBV24-1, the J gene TRBJ1-3; D gene uncertain. Per germline, CDR1 KGHDR and CDR2 SFDVKD. The V end was cut by 8 bases, the J end by 2 bases, with 12 bases between. This CDR3 region has 14 residues. The CDR3 DNA follows: TGTGCCACCATGGACCCGTCGGCTGGAAACACCATATATTTT. Protein sequence: CATMDPSAGNTIYF.

This clonotype was detected many times. J is TRBJ2-2 and V is TRBV28; 10 nucleotides align to TRBD2. CDR1 and CDR2 (germline): MDHEN, SYDVKM. Unmatched junction bases numbered 6, after V lost 3 bases and J lost 2 bases. The CDR3 consists of 17 residues. Here the CDR3 DNA reads TGTGCCAGCAGTTTTTTACTAGCGGGAATTAACACCGGGGAGCTGTTTTTT. Protein sequence: CASSFLLAGINTGELFF.